Below are 32 T cell receptor beta chains sequenced from a single sample in a study of OX40 agonist ivuxolimab in advanced cancers. Some clones are missing from TCRdb's copy, which holds only in-frame ones; the method was immunoSEQ multiplex PCR. This repertoire shows some 78,000 clones, around 94% found once; its top ten account for under 3.5%. The source material was CD4+ or CD8+ T cells sorted from blood, sampled in a trial of the OX40 agonist ivuxolimab. The receptors were gathered from an adult with an advanced solid tumor such as melanoma, head and neck, liver or kidney cancer.

The genes are TRBV15 and TRBJ2-7; D assignment may be TRBD1 or TRBD2 (5 bases each). CDR3 size: 15 residues. V was pared by 1 base and J by 0 bases, with 10 bases between. Germline assignment: CDR1 LNHNV and CDR2 YYDKDF (reference sequence). The CDR3 reads CATSRVGTVSYEQYF. The DNA for the CDR3 is TGTGCCACCAGCAGAGTGGGGACGGTCTCCTACGAGCAGTACTTC.

The gene calls are TRBV5-6 and TRBJ1-2; 9 bases map to TRBD1. With 3 bases clipped from V and 6 bases from J, the junction kept 6 bases outside the gene matches. Germline V gene data show CDR1 as SGHDT and CDR2 as YYEEEE. This CDR3 comprises 14 residues. Written as DNA, the CDR3 is TGTGCCAGCAGCTCGACACAGGGGGCTAATGGCTACACCTTC. Amino acid sequence: CASSSTQGANGYTF.

The chain recombines TRBV19 with TRBJ1-3; D remains unclear. The CDR3 runs to 15 residues. The germline V gene has CDR1 LNHDA and CDR2 SQIVND (reference sequence). Trimming removed 5 bases from V and 1 base from J, with 12 bases in between. The CDR3 nucleotides read TGTGCCAGTAGTCCGTATTGGGATTCTGGAAACACCATATATTTT. Translating gives CASSPYWDSGNTIYF.

V gene TRBV7-2 combines with J gene TRBJ1-5, with TRBD1 matching over 9 bases. Germline-derived CDR1 and CDR2 are SGHTA and FQGNSA. The CDR3 loop spans 15 amino acids. J gave up 1 base and V 5 bases, and 3 bases lay outside the gene matches. In DNA form, the CDR3 reads TGTGCCAGCAGCCCCGGGACAGGGAGCAATCAGCCCCAGCATTTT. Amino acids: CASSPGTGSNQPQHF.

The genes are TRBV2 and TRBJ2-3; D unresolved. Per the germline V gene, CDR1 is SNHLY and CDR2 is FYNNEI. This CDR3 has 15 amino acids. Deletions cut 4 bases from V and 1 base from J, with 12 bases between. This CDR3 is CASSGVGVGTDTQYF. CDR3 DNA sequence: TGTGCCAGCAGTGGCGTTGGAGTAGGCACAGATACGCAGTATTTT. The complete variable domain, with remaining parts taken from reference TRBV2 and TRBJ2-3, reads EPEVTQTPSHQVTQMGQEVILRCVPISNHLYFYWYRQILGQKVEFLVSFYNNEISEKSEIFDDQFSVERPDGSNFTLKIRSTKLEDSAMYFCASSGVGVGTDTQYFGPGTRLTVL.

The rearrangement joins TRBV30 to TRBJ2-5, with D tentatively TRBD2 (7 bases). Germline loops: CDR1 GTSNPN, CDR2 SVGIG (reference sequence). Trimming left V 3 bases short and J 2 bases short, with 13 bases between. The CDR3 runs 14 residues. CDR3 sequence reads: CAWRGRGGQETQYF. CDR3 in DNA: TGTGCCTGGAGGGGGAGGGGGGGGCAAGAGACCCAGTACTTC. Together with reference TRBV30 and TRBJ2-5, the CDR3 gives the full variable domain: SQTIHQWPATLVQPVGSPLSLECTVEGTSNPNLYWYRQAAGRGLQLLFYSVGIGQISSEVPQNLSASRPQDRQFILSSKKLLLSDSGFYLCAWRGRGGQETQYFGPGTRLLVL.

The chain employs TRBV7-2 and TRBJ2-2; D gene uncertain. Germline lookup yields CDR1 SGHTA and CDR2 FQGNSA. Deletions cut 0 bases from V and 3 bases from J, with 8 bases between. This CDR3 comprises 15 residues. CDR3 protein: CASSLARSHTGELFF. CDR3 nucleotide sequence: TGTGCCAGCAGCTTAGCTCGGAGCCACACCGGGGAGCTGTTTTTT.

In its sample, this clone was seen once. The genes are TRBV29-1 and TRBJ2-3; 8 bases match TRBD2. Germline CDR1 SQVTM, CDR2 ANQGSEA. This CDR3 comprises 15 residues. V was pared by 4 bases and J by 3 bases, with 9 bases of the junction left unmatched. The CDR3 nucleotides read TGCAGCGTTGGGGGCGGGGGGCGGTCGACAGATACGCAGTATTTT. This sequence encodes CSVGGGGRSTDTQYF.

The V and J genes are TRBV15 and TRBJ2-7; D is unclear. There are 13 residues in the CDR3. CDR1 and CDR2 (germline): LNHNV, YYDKDF (reference sequence). Trimming pared 0 bases from V and 3 bases from J, leaving 6 bases between. The CDR3 DNA follows: TGTGCCACCAGCAGAGATTTTGGCTACGAGCAGTACTTC. Protein sequence: CATSRDFGYEQYF.

The rearrangement uses TRBV7-2 and TRBJ1-3, with D possibly being TRBD1 (6 bases). The V end was cut by 5 bases, the J end by 5 bases, with 13 bases between. The germline V gene has CDR1 SGHTA and CDR2 FQGNSA. The CDR3 extends over 14 amino acids. In DNA, the CDR3 is TGTGCCAGCAGCCCCGCGGGGGCCCGAAACACCATATATTTT. Amino acids: CASSPAGARNTIYF. The whole variable domain, remainder taken from reference TRBV7-2 and TRBJ1-3, is GAGVSQSPSNKVTEKGKDVELRCDPISGHTALYWYRQSLGQGLEFLIYFQGNSAPDKSGLPSDRFSAERTGGSVSTLTIQRTQQEDSAVYLCASSPAGARNTIYFGEGSWLTVV.

The CDR3 sequence is CASNPAGGRGDEQFF. The DNA of the CDR3 is TGCGCCAGCAACCCCGCTGGGGGTCGGGGAGATGAGCAGTTCTTC. This sequence joins TRBV4-1 and TRBJ2-1; D tentatively reads TRBD1 or TRBD2 (5 bases each). The length of the CDR3 is 15 residues. The ends were cut back, 7 bases at V and 8 bases at J, with 21 bases in the middle. CDR1 is MGHRA, CDR2 YSYEKL, per germline.

In DNA, the CDR3 is TGTGCCAGCATCCGGGGACTTCTCAATCAGCCCCAGCATTTT. Protein product: CASIRGLLNQPQHF. The chain has TRBV6-6 and TRBJ1-5, with D perhaps matching TRBD1 (5 bases). V was trimmed by 7 bases and J by 3 bases, leaving 13 bases between them. This CDR3 spans 14 amino acids. CDR1 is MNHNY and CDR2 is SVGAGI in the germline V gene (reference sequence).

The V and J genes are TRBV19 and TRBJ2-1; 9 bases map to TRBD1. Losses at the gene ends were 5 bases for V and 0 bases for J; bases not matched to a gene: 8. Germline assignment: CDR1 LNHDA and CDR2 SQIVND (reference sequence). This CDR3 contains 17 residues. Here the CDR3 DNA reads TGTGCCAGTAGTCTCCAGGGGACAGGGATCTCCTACAATGAGCAGTTCTTC. As protein: CASSLQGTGISYNEQFF.

V and J are TRBV6-1 and TRBJ1-5; 8 bases map to TRBD1. The trim removed 5 bases at V and 4 bases at J, leaving 7 bases unmatched. This CDR3 has 15 residues. Germline CDR1 reads MNHNS; CDR2 reads SASEGT. The CDR3 here is CASSLGGQGNQPQHF. The CDR3 DNA reads TGTGCCAGCAGTTTGGGTGGACAGGGAAATCAGCCCCAGCATTTT.

This chain links TRBV15 with TRBJ1-1; weak D call: TRBD1 (6 bases). Germline-derived CDR1 and CDR2 are LNHNV and YYDKDF (reference sequence). Trimming took off 0 bases at V and 4 bases at J, with 12 bases between the two ends. The CDR3 runs 15 residues. The CDR3 loop reads CATSRDLAGATEAFF. CDR3 in DNA: TGTGCCACCAGCAGAGATTTAGCAGGGGCCACTGAAGCTTTCTTT.

This sequence joins TRBV4-2 and TRBJ2-2; 9 nucleotides line up with TRBD1. Germline values: CDR1 LGHNA, CDR2 YNFKEQ. The CDR3 loop spans 14 amino acids. The trim removed 7 bases at V and 1 base at J, leaving 1 base unmatched. CDR3 bases: TGTGCCAGCAAGGGACAGGGGAACACCGGGGAGCTGTTTTTT. This sequence encodes CASKGQGNTGELFF.

CDR3 protein: CASSLIRALGGNTIYF. CDR3 DNA sequence: TGTGCCAGCAGCTTGATCCGGGCGCTTGGGGGAAACACCATATATTTT. The chain employs TRBV7-9 and TRBJ1-3; no definite D call. V was cut by 3 bases and J by 4 bases, with 16 bases left in between. In germline, CDR1 is SEHNR, CDR2 FQNEAQ (reference sequence). CDR3 length equals 16 residues.

The chain is built from TRBV28 and TRBJ1-2; D call uncertain. From germline, CDR1 is MDHEN and CDR2 SYDVKM. The V and J ends lost 2 bases and 3 bases respectively, with 4 bases between them. The CDR3 length is 12 residues. The CDR3 reads CASSLRDYGYTF. Here the CDR3 DNA reads TGTGCCAGCAGTTTACGGGACTATGGCTACACCTTC.

This clone was counted between two and nine times. This sequence joins TRBV2 and TRBJ2-7; D possibly corresponds to TRBD2 (5 bases). The V end lost 5 bases, the J end lost 5 bases, and 13 bases lay between the germline ends. From germline, CDR1 is SNHLY and CDR2 FYNNEI. This CDR3 spans 13 amino acids. CDR3 protein: CASSSVVRDEQYF. CDR3 DNA: TGTGCCAGCAGTTCCGTCGTGCGGGACGAGCAGTACTTC. Filled out from reference TRBV2 and TRBJ2-7, the complete variable domain reads EPEVTQTPSHQVTQMGQEVILRCVPISNHLYFYWYRQILGQKVEFLVSFYNNEISEKSEIFDDQFSVERPDGSNFTLKIRSTKLEDSAMYFCASSSVVRDEQYFGPGTRLTVT.

CDR3 sequence reads: CASRKGGKNTEAFF. The CDR3 bases are TGTGCCAGCAGGAAAGGAGGGAAAAACACTGAAGCTTTCTTT. The V gene is TRBV6-5, the J gene TRBJ1-1; no reliable D call. Germline assignment: CDR1 MNHEY and CDR2 SVGAGI. V lost 6 bases to trimming and J lost 2 bases, with 13 bases between them. The CDR3 contains 14 residues.

This chain links TRBV5-1 with TRBJ2-3; the match to TRBD1 covers 8 bases. CDR1 is SGHRS and CDR2 is YFSETQ in the germline V gene. This CDR3 comprises 13 residues. V was pared by 0 bases and J by 8 bases, with 2 bases of the junction left unmatched. CDR3: CASSLATGGTQYF. CDR3 in DNA: TGCGCCAGCAGCTTGGCAACAGGGGGTACGCAGTATTTT.

The rearrangement links TRBV9 to TRBJ2-1; 13 bases are shared with TRBD2. This CDR3 spans 17 amino acids. Germline assignment: CDR1 SGDLS and CDR2 YYNGEE. Trimming took 4 bases from V and 4 from J; bases not matched to a gene: 8. This chain's CDR3 is CASSPWTSGSTYNEQFF. In DNA form, the CDR3 reads TGTGCCAGCAGCCCATGGACTAGCGGGAGTACTTACAATGAGCAGTTCTTC. The full variable domain, its missing parts supplied by reference TRBV9 and TRBJ2-1, is DSGVTQTPKHLITATGQRVTLRCSPRSGDLSVYWYQQSLDQGLQFLIQYYNGEERAKGNILERFSAQQFPDLHSELNLSSLELGDSALYFCASSPWTSGSTYNEQFFGPGTRLTVL.

This chain links TRBV11-2 with TRBJ2-7; 10 positions agree with TRBD2. The CDR3 loop spans 14 amino acids. V lost 6 bases and J lost 4; bases outside the gene matches: 6. Germline V gives CDR1 SGHAT, CDR2 FQNNGV. DNA of the CDR3: TGTGCCAGCAGACCGGGACTAGCGCTTTACGAGCAGTACTTC. This sequence encodes CASRPGLALYEQYF.

CDR3 in DNA: TGTGCCAGCAGCTTAAGAGGGGCGGCGGGAGAGCAGTTCTTC. Protein product: CASSLRGAAGEQFF. V gene TRBV13 combines with J gene TRBJ2-1; D perhaps matches TRBD2 (6 bases). The CDR3 is made up of 14 amino acids. The V end lost 2 bases, the J end lost 10 bases, and 15 bases lay between the germline ends. The germline V gene encodes CDR1 PRHDT and CDR2 FYEKMQ (reference sequence).

This clone was seen a few times. The rearrangement links TRBV4-1 to TRBJ1-1; D unresolved. V lost 2 bases, J lost 1 base, and 11 bases lay in between. CDR1 and CDR2 from the germline V gene are MGHRA and YSYEKL. The CDR3 runs to 15 residues. CDR3 amino acids: CASSQPRRGNTEAFF. The CDR3, as DNA: TGCGCCAGCAGCCAACCACGGCGGGGGAACACTGAAGCTTTCTTT.

The CDR3 is CATMRQSKGTDTQYF. CDR3 DNA sequence: TGTGCCACGATGCGACAGAGCAAGGGCACAGATACGCAGTATTTT. The chain links TRBV2 to TRBJ2-3; possibly TRBD1 for D (5 bases). V shed 10 bases and J shed 1 base, with 18 bases lying between them. Germline CDR1 is SNHLY and CDR2 is FYNNEI. The CDR3 runs 15 residues.

The sample holds one count of this clone. The rearrangement uses TRBV7-9 and TRBJ1-1; perhaps TRBD1 as D (5 bases). The CDR3 contains 15 residues. Germline V gene lookup returns CDR1 SEHNR and CDR2 FQNEAQ (reference sequence). V dropped 1 base and J dropped 1 base, with 10 bases sitting between them. CDR3 nucleotides: TGTGCCAGCAGCTTAGGGGGCGTACGGAACACTGAAGCTTTCTTT. Translating it yields CASSLGGVRNTEAFF.

The chain carries TRBV5-1 and TRBJ2-7; no definite D call. Germline V gene data show CDR1 as SGHRS and CDR2 as YFSETQ. Trimming left V 4 bases short and J 1 base short, with 15 bases between. The CDR3 is 15 residues long. CDR3 region: CASSPGPTLSYEQYF. In DNA, the CDR3 is TGCGCCAGCAGCCCAGGACCGACTTTGTCCTACGAGCAGTACTTC.

The chain links TRBV5-6 to TRBJ2-3, with a weak D call TRBD2 (6 bases). V gave up 0 bases and J gave up 6 bases, with 14 bases separating them. The CDR3 is made up of 15 amino acids. Germline V gene data show CDR1 as SGHDT and CDR2 as YYEEEE. The CDR3 sequence is CASSLAGTGRDTQYF. The CDR3 DNA reads as TGTGCCAGCAGCTTGGCCGGGACTGGTCGCGATACGCAGTATTTT.

This chain uses TRBV5-1 with TRBJ2-3; D remains unclear. V was cut by 0 bases and J by 1 base, with 9 bases left in between. CDR3 length equals 15 residues. CDR1 and CDR2 from the germline V gene are SGHRS and YFSETQ. In DNA, the CDR3 is TGCGCCAGCAGCTTGGGGTTAGTGGGCACAGATACGCAGTATTTT. Protein: CASSLGLVGTDTQYF.

The chain uses TRBV6-5 and TRBJ1-1; D remains unclear. V lost 8 bases and J 2 bases, leaving 18 bases between the germline ends. Germline values: CDR1 MNHEY, CDR2 SVGAGI. This CDR3 is 15 amino acids long. The CDR3 DNA follows: TGTGCCAGCTATGGACTTGGGATGTACAACACTGAAGCTTTCTTT. It specifies CASYGLGMYNTEAFF.

This rearrangement joins TRBV10-2 to TRBJ2-7, with 10 positions matching TRBD1. The CDR3 covers 14 residues. Germline assignment: CDR1 WSHSY and CDR2 SAAADI. V trimming: 8 bases; J trimming: 7 bases; junction bases outside the gene matches: 11. For the CDR3, the DNA is TGCGCCAGCCTCCTACGACAGGGGGCGGAAGAGCAGTACTTC. Its translation is CASLLRQGAEEQYF.